These T cell receptor beta chains were read from a single sample in a study of blood T cells in healthy people across ages. TCRdb redid the calling of the 5' RACE reads with MiXCR, one entry per CDR3 protein. The table has approximately 810,000 distinct CDR3 sequences, roughly 35% seen once; the top ten hold roughly 13%. The sequenced material came from blood. These receptors all come from a man aged 18 to 30 in good health. The CDR3 runs from the conserved cysteine through the conserved F or W. D genes are given only for firm matches. Clone size is given for some rows only: seen once, a few or many times, or a class if the clone is expanded.

clone_size: many; v_call: TRBV27; j_call: TRBJ2-3; d_call: TRBD1; cdr3_nt: TGTGCCAGCAGTCCCCTCGGGACAGGGGTTGCAGATACGCAGTATTTT; cdr3_aa: CASSPLGTGVADTQYF
clone_size: NA; v_call: TRBV18; j_call: TRBJ1-3; d_call: NA; cdr3_nt: TGTGCCAGCTCACCGGTACGGCAATCTGGAAACACCATATATTTT; cdr3_aa: CASSPVRQSGNTIYF
clone_size: NA; v_call: TRBV4-3; j_call: TRBJ2-1; d_call: TRBD2; cdr3_nt: TGCGCCAGCAGCCAAGTTTACGGGGGGGCCTATAATGAGCAGTTCTTC; cdr3_aa: CASSQVYGGAYNEQFF
clone_size: NA; v_call: TRBV21-1; j_call: TRBJ1-2; d_call: NA; cdr3_nt: TGTGCCAGCAGCAAAGACCAGGGAACCTATGGCTACACCTTC; cdr3_aa: CASSKDQGTYGYTF
clone_size: NA; v_call: TRBV12-3/TRBV12-4; j_call: TRBJ2-1; d_call: TRBD2; cdr3_nt: TGTGCCAGCAAGCTAGCGGGGGGCCTCTGGGATGAGCAGTTCTTC; cdr3_aa: CASKLAGGLWDEQFF
clone_size: few; v_call: TRBV4-3; j_call: TRBJ1-2; d_call: NA; cdr3_nt: TGCGCCAGCAGCCAAGATCAGTGGGGCAACTATGGCTACACCTTC; cdr3_aa: CASSQDQWGNYGYTF
clone_size: few; v_call: TRBV12-3/TRBV12-4; j_call: TRBJ2-2; d_call: NA; cdr3_nt: TGTGCCAGCAGTTCCACCGTTAGGGAGCTGTTTTTT; cdr3_aa: CASSSTVRELFF
clone_size: few; v_call: TRBV4-2; j_call: TRBJ2-3; d_call: NA; cdr3_nt: TGTGCCAGCAGCCAAGATGCTGGCCTGGATACGCAGTATTTT; cdr3_aa: CASSQDAGLDTQYF
clone_size: few; v_call: TRBV6-5; j_call: TRBJ1-4; d_call: NA; cdr3_nt: TGTGCCAGCAGTTACTCCCCCCCGGGTTCGGGGGTTGAAAAACTGTTTTTT; cdr3_aa: CASSYSPPGSGVEKLFF
clone_size: NA; v_call: TRBV12-3/TRBV12-4; j_call: TRBJ1-4; d_call: NA; cdr3_nt: TGTGCCAGCAGGCCCACAGAGGGGCGAGAAAACCTGTTTTTT; cdr3_aa: CASRPTEGRENLFF
clone_size: NA; v_call: TRBV20-1; j_call: TRBJ1-4; d_call: TRBD1; cdr3_nt: TGCAGTGCTAGGTGGACAGGAACTAATGGAAAACTGTTTTTT; cdr3_aa: CSARWTGTNGKLFF
clone_size: once; v_call: TRBV20-1; j_call: TRBJ2-7; d_call: NA; cdr3_nt: TGCAGTGCATTACAGGGTTGGGAGAGCGAGCAGTACTTC; cdr3_aa: CSALQGWESEQYF
clone_size: NA; v_call: TRBV9; j_call: TRBJ1-6; d_call: NA; cdr3_nt: TGTGCCAGCAGCGTAGACGACGGTAGGGTAGGGTCACCCCTCCACTTT; cdr3_aa: CASSVDDGRVGSPLHF
clone_size: NA; v_call: TRBV4-3; j_call: TRBJ2-6; d_call: TRBD1; cdr3_nt: TGCGCCAACAGCCAAGAAAACCCGGACAGGGGAGAGGCTGGGGCCAACGTCCTGACTTTC; cdr3_aa: CANSQENPDRGEAGANVLTF
clone_size: NA; v_call: TRBV20-1; j_call: TRBJ1-2; d_call: NA; cdr3_nt: TGCAGTGCTAGCCAACAGAGGGGGTACGGCTACACCTTC; cdr3_aa: CSASQQRGYGYTF
clone_size: NA; v_call: TRBV2; j_call: TRBJ1-1; d_call: NA; cdr3_nt: TGTGCCAGCTACCAGGGTAGGCAAGCTTTCTTT; cdr3_aa: CASYQGRQAFF
clone_size: NA; v_call: TRBV7-2; j_call: TRBJ1-5; d_call: NA; cdr3_nt: TGTGCCAGCAGGCCCGAATATAGCAATCAGCCCCAGCATTTT; cdr3_aa: CASRPEYSNQPQHF
clone_size: many; v_call: TRBV29-1; j_call: TRBJ2-6; d_call: NA; cdr3_nt: TGCAGCGTTCTTTTCATCTCTGGGGCCAACGTCCTGACTTTC; cdr3_aa: CSVLFISGANVLTF
clone_size: NA; v_call: TRBV6-5; j_call: TRBJ1-1; d_call: NA; cdr3_nt: TGTGCCAGCAGTTATTTTTTTCGGGGGCCCGCCGGGACTGAAGCTTTCTTT; cdr3_aa: CASSYFFRGPAGTEAFF
clone_size: few; v_call: TRBV27; j_call: TRBJ1-4; d_call: NA; cdr3_nt: TGTGCCAGCAGTCCTCGGGACATGAGCCTTGAAAAACTGTTTTTT; cdr3_aa: CASSPRDMSLEKLFF
clone_size: NA; v_call: TRBV6-1; j_call: TRBJ2-2; d_call: TRBD1; cdr3_nt: TGTGCCAGCAGTTCCGGGACAGCGGCGAACACCGGGGAGCTGTTTTTT; cdr3_aa: CASSSGTAANTGELFF
clone_size: many; v_call: TRBV20-1; j_call: TRBJ2-7; d_call: NA; cdr3_nt: TGCAGTGCTTTTTCTAGCGAGGCCTACGAGCAGTACTTC; cdr3_aa: CSAFSSEAYEQYF
clone_size: NA; v_call: TRBV6-1; j_call: TRBJ1-4; d_call: NA; cdr3_nt: TGTGCCAGCACCCGGGGGGCACCCGAGGAACTGTTTTTT; cdr3_aa: CASTRGAPEELFF
clone_size: NA; v_call: TRBV4-2; j_call: TRBJ2-7; d_call: NA; cdr3_nt: TGTGCCAGCAGCCAAGGGGGCAGGGACTCCTACGAGCAGTACTTC; cdr3_aa: CASSQGGRDSYEQYF
clone_size: NA; v_call: TRBV12-3/TRBV12-4; j_call: TRBJ2-2; d_call: NA; cdr3_nt: TGTGCCTCAAGAAGAGGGGGGGGCACCGGGGAGCTGTTTTTT; cdr3_aa: CASRRGGGTGELFF
clone_size: few; v_call: TRBV12-3/TRBV12-4; j_call: TRBJ2-1; d_call: NA; cdr3_nt: TGTGCCAGCAGTTCATGGACGGTGGACAATGAGCAGTTCTTC; cdr3_aa: CASSSWTVDNEQFF
clone_size: many; v_call: TRBV10-3; j_call: TRBJ2-5; d_call: NA; cdr3_nt: TGTGCCATCGGGTCCGTGGAGTTGGAGACCCAGTACTTC; cdr3_aa: CAIGSVELETQYF
clone_size: NA; v_call: TRBV12-3/TRBV12-4; j_call: TRBJ1-4; d_call: NA; cdr3_nt: TGTGCCAGTCAACCAACAGCAACTAATGAAAAACTGTTTTTT; cdr3_aa: CASQPTATNEKLFF
clone_size: many; v_call: TRBV25-1; j_call: TRBJ2-3; d_call: NA; cdr3_nt: TGTGCCAGCAGTGAAACGGTCAAAATCACAGATACGCAGTATTTT; cdr3_aa: CASSETVKITDTQYF
clone_size: few; v_call: TRBV11-3; j_call: TRBJ2-5; d_call: NA; cdr3_nt: TGTGCCGGAGGGCCCCGGACAAACCAAGAGACCCAGTACTTC; cdr3_aa: CAGGPRTNQETQYF
clone_size: many; v_call: TRBV6-1; j_call: TRBJ1-2; d_call: NA; cdr3_nt: TGTGCCAGCAGTGGAGAGGGCTACACCTTC; cdr3_aa: CASSGEGYTF
clone_size: NA; v_call: TRBV12-3/TRBV12-4; j_call: TRBJ1-2; d_call: NA; cdr3_nt: TGTGCCAGCACCCCGGCGGGGCAGAGGGACCTGTATGGCTACACCTTC; cdr3_aa: CASTPAGQRDLYGYTF
clone_size: NA; v_call: TRBV10-2; j_call: TRBJ1-1; d_call: NA; cdr3_nt: TGCGCCAGCAGTGAGGTGGGCCAGAACACTGAAGCTTTCTTT; cdr3_aa: CASSEVGQNTEAFF
clone_size: NA; v_call: TRBV9; j_call: TRBJ2-7; d_call: NA; cdr3_nt: TGTGCCAGCAGCGTAGGGGGGACCTGGAACGAGCAGTACTTC; cdr3_aa: CASSVGGTWNEQYF
clone_size: NA; v_call: TRBV20-1; j_call: TRBJ1-1; d_call: NA; cdr3_nt: TGCAGTTATATACGAGGGGGGCACACTGAGGCTTTCTTT; cdr3_aa: CSYIRGGHTEAFF
clone_size: NA; v_call: TRBV15; j_call: TRBJ2-1; d_call: NA; cdr3_nt: TGTGCCACCAGCCTGACTTCCAGGGGAAATGAGCAGTTCTTC; cdr3_aa: CATSLTSRGNEQFF
clone_size: once; v_call: TRBV12-3/TRBV12-4; j_call: TRBJ2-7; d_call: TRBD2; cdr3_nt: TGTGCCAGCAGCCAACGGGGCGTATTAGCGGGAGGGTCCTACGAGCAGTACTTC; cdr3_aa: CASSQRGVLAGGSYEQYF